This T cell receptor beta chain stems from a study of blood T cell repertoires in COVID-19. Profiled with immunoSEQ multiplex PCR; TCRdb holds only in-frame clones, not every one. The top ten hold 1.5% to 2% of the sample, which has roughly 250,000 clones, more than 75% seen once. The CDR3 has 11 amino acids. The V gene's germline CDR1 is MNHNS and CDR2 SASEGT. Trimming took 3 bases from V and 8 from J, leaving 4 bases between them. Sequencing used PBMCs or T cells enriched from blood (not recorded which). V gene TRBV6-1 combines with J gene TRBJ1-4; D is ambiguous. This TCR was recovered from a woman aged 50 to 65 who had recovered from COVID-19. CDR3 sequence reads: CASSDLEKLFF. CDR3 nucleotide sequence: TGTGCCAGCAGTGACCTAGAAAAACTGTTTTTT.